This T cell receptor (beta chain) emerged from a study of T cells after yellow fever vaccination. Study at large: The SMART-Seq v4 Ultra Low Input method served to prepare the low-cell-number fractions.

With respect to this clonotype: The antigen is not known.

Study outcomes and limitations: The presence of abundant clonotypes contaminating from the bulk population was possible in FACS-sorted repertoires. Weaker overall, the secondary response nonetheless peaked faster (day 5 versus 15).

Conversion of TCR transcripts into cDNA relied on 5'RACE template switching, which added a universal primer site and UMIs. MiXCR was run by TCRdb on the 5' RACE reads, yielding one entry per CDR3 protein. The sample holds 360,000 or so distinct CDR3 sequences, around 10% seen once. Trimming at V came to 6 bases and at J to 2 bases, leaving 4 bases not matched to a gene. Germline V gene data show CDR1 as SNHLY and CDR2 as FYNNEI. The CDR3 loop spans 14 amino acids. Here the sequenced sample was PBMCs, taken on the day of the first yellow fever vaccination. This clonotype was obtained from a man younger than 35 who received the YFV17D yellow fever vaccine. The V call is TRBV2, the J call TRBJ2-7; 10 nucleotides agree with TRBD1. Here the CDR3 DNA reads TGTGCCAGCAGGGGGGGACAGGGGCCCTACGAGCAGTACTTC. Protein product: CASRGGQGPYEQYF.